These 31 T cell receptor beta chains came from one sample sequenced in a study of blood T cell repertoires in COVID-19. Data came from immunoSEQ multiplex PCR; TCRdb stores just in-frame clones and leaves some out. The sample contains about 55,000 clones, around four fifths of which appear only once. Sequencing was carried out using peripheral blood. The receptors derive from a woman aged 55 to 70 with acute or convalescent COVID-19.

The rearrangement links TRBV4-1 to TRBJ2-5; 11 nucleotides align to TRBD2. Germline-derived CDR1 and CDR2 are MGHRA and YSYEKL. CDR3 length: 16 amino acids. J lost 1 base, V lost 4 bases, and 5 bases had no gene match. CDR3 loop: CASSRGGLAVQETQYF. The CDR3 region has the DNA TGCGCCAGCAGCCGAGGGGGACTAGCGGTCCAAGAGACCCAGTACTTC.

The genes are TRBV27 and TRBJ1-2, with 9 bases that match TRBD1. This CDR3 spans 15 amino acids. The V gene's germline CDR1 is MNHEY and CDR2 SMNVEV (reference sequence). V lost 8 bases and J lost 8; bases outside the gene matches: 15. CDR3: CASSSPDRGLKGYTF. Here the CDR3 DNA reads TGTGCCAGCTCATCCCCGGACAGGGGCCTTAAGGGCTACACCTTC.

The rearrangement uses TRBV19 and TRBJ1-1, with 9 bases lining up with TRBD1. The ends lost 7 bases at V and 4 bases at J; junction bases unmatched: 10. The CDR3 loop spans 15 amino acids. CDR1 and CDR2 (germline): LNHDA, SQIVND (reference sequence). DNA for the CDR3: TGTGCCAGTATCACCGGGACAGGGTTACCCACTGAAGCTTTCTTT. Protein sequence: CASITGTGLPTEAFF. The whole variable domain, remainder taken from reference TRBV19 and TRBJ1-1, is DGGITQSPKYLFRKEGQNVTLSCEQNLNHDAMYWYRQDPGQGLRLIYYSQIVNDFQKGDIAEGYSVSREKKESFPLTVTSAQKNPTAFYLCASITGTGLPTEAFFGQGTRLTVV.

The chain is built from TRBV28 and TRBJ2-5; D not resolved. The germline CDR1 and CDR2 sequences are MDHEN and SYDVKM. This CDR3 is built from 13 residues. V was pared by 1 base and J by 5 bases, with 8 bases between. The CDR3 sequence is CASSLYHRETQYF. CDR3 coding DNA: TGTGCCAGCAGTTTATACCACCGGGAGACCCAGTACTTC.

The genes are TRBV27 and TRBJ1-2; TRBD1 matches at 8 bases. Trimming at V came to 4 bases and at J to 4 bases, leaving 8 bases not matched to a gene. Germline V gene data show CDR1 as MNHEY and CDR2 as SMNVEV (reference sequence). The CDR3 runs 15 residues. CDR3 DNA sequence: TGTGCCAGCAGTTCAACCGGGACAGGATCCTATGGCTACACCTTC. The encoded protein is CASSSTGTGSYGYTF.

This clone was found once. The V and J genes are TRBV10-1 and TRBJ1-4; possible D gene TRBD1, 5 bases. The CDR3 sequence is 17 residues long. Germline loops: CDR1 WNHNN, CDR2 SYGVQD (reference sequence). The V gene lost 2 bases and the J gene lost 2 bases, with 15 bases spanning the gap. The CDR3 loop reads CASSERGGSGTNEKLFF. In DNA form, the CDR3 reads TGCGCCAGCAGTGAGAGGGGAGGGAGTGGGACTAATGAAAAACTGTTTTTT.

V is TRBV30 and J is TRBJ1-1, with D tentatively TRBD1 (6 bases). Deletions cut 0 bases from V and 1 base from J, with 12 bases between. This CDR3 contains 15 residues. Germline V gene lookup returns CDR1 GTSNPN and CDR2 SVGIG (reference sequence). The CDR3 loop reads CAWSVRGAPNTEAFF. Here the CDR3 DNA reads TGTGCCTGGAGTGTACGGGGGGCGCCGAACACTGAAGCTTTCTTT.

The gene calls are TRBV5-5 and TRBJ1-5; tentative D call: TRBD1 (5 bases). Germline lookup yields CDR1 SGHKS and CDR2 YYEKEE (reference sequence). The CDR3 is made up of 15 amino acids. With 0 bases removed from V and 6 bases from J, the gap between germline ends came to 13 bases. The CDR3 coding sequence is TGTGCCAGCAGCTTGGTTTATCAGGGCGGTCAGCCCCAGCATTTT. Protein product: CASSLVYQGGQPQHF.

Here the CDR3 reads CASSPTDLADGAFF. CDR3 in DNA: TGTGCCAGCAGCCCAACGGACCTAGCCGATGGGGCTTTCTTT. The chain employs TRBV5-4 and TRBJ1-1; unclear D gene. V was cut by 4 bases and J by 11 bases, with 21 bases left in between. The length of the CDR3 is 14 residues. CDR1 is SGHNT, CDR2 YYREEE, per germline (reference sequence).

V is TRBV5-1 and J is TRBJ2-1; D possibly corresponds to TRBD2 (5 bases). Germline CDR1 and CDR2: SGHRS and YFSETQ. V was clipped by 3 bases and J by 1 base, with 11 bases between them. CDR3 length: 15 amino acids. CDR3 loop: CASSSTGISYNEQFF. CDR3 sequence (DNA): TGCGCCAGCAGCTCGACGGGAATTTCCTACAATGAGCAGTTCTTC. The whole variable domain, remainder taken from reference TRBV5-1 and TRBJ2-1, is KAGVTQTPRYLIKTRGQQVTLSCSPISGHRSVSWYQQTPGQGLQFLFEYFSETQRNKGNFPGRFSGRQFSNSRSEMNVSTLELGDSALYLCASSSTGISYNEQFFGPGTRLTVL.

J is TRBJ1-1 and V is TRBV5-1; D is uncertain. With 0 bases removed from V and 4 bases from J, the gap between germline ends came to 10 bases. This CDR3 has 14 residues. Germline loops: CDR1 SGHRS, CDR2 YFSETQ. CDR3 DNA sequence: TGCGCCAGCAGCTTGGGACAACGGGGCACTGAAGCTTTCTTT. Its protein is CASSLGQRGTEAFF.

Here the CDR3 DNA reads TGTGCCAGCAGTATGGACAGAAATCAGCCCCAGCATTTT. It translates to CASSMDRNQPQHF. This chain connects TRBV2 to TRBJ1-5, with a possible D match to TRBD1 (6 bases). There are 13 residues in the CDR3. With 5 bases removed from V and 4 bases from J, the gap between germline ends came to 9 bases. Germline V gene data show CDR1 as SNHLY and CDR2 as FYNNEI.

The chain combines TRBV10-3 with TRBJ2-7; 8 bases line up with TRBD2. Germline lookup yields CDR1 ENHRY and CDR2 SYGVKD. Unmatched junction bases numbered 4, after V lost 0 bases and J lost 0 bases. There are 16 residues in the CDR3. CDR3 nucleotide sequence: TGTGCCATCAGTGAGTCAATAGCGGGGAGCTCCTACGAGCAGTACTTC. It is translated as CAISESIAGSSYEQYF.

V usage is TRBV25-1 and J usage is TRBJ1-5; D is ambiguous. CDR3 size: 13 residues. From germline, CDR1 is MGHDK and CDR2 SYGVNS. Between the trimmed V and J ends, which lost 6 bases and 4 bases, there was a span of 10 bases. CDR3 in amino acids: CASRAAGNQPQHF. The CDR3 DNA sequence: TGTGCCAGCAGGGCTGCGGGTAATCAGCCCCAGCATTTT.

The V call is TRBV7-9, the J call TRBJ1-3; D unresolved. The CDR3 is made up of 17 amino acids. V dropped 5 bases and J dropped 15 bases, with 32 bases sitting between them. Germline V gene sequence: CDR1 SEHNR, CDR2 FQNEAQ (reference sequence). CDR3 nucleotides: TGTGCCAGCAGCCATACCAAAGGCGACAACAAAGACCCAAGATCATATTTT. This sequence encodes CASSHTKGDNKDPRSYF.

CDR3 amino acids: CASSQGHEGRGGIYF. The CDR3 bases are TGTGCCAGCAGCCAAGGACACGAGGGCAGGGGCGGCATATATTTT. The chain recombines TRBV3-1 (or the pseudogene TRBV3-2) with TRBJ1-3, with a weak D call TRBD1 (6 bases). Germline CDR1 reads LGHDT; CDR2 reads YNNKEL (reference sequence). The CDR3 sequence is 15 residues long. V lost 1 base to trimming and J lost 12 bases, with 19 bases between them.

This clone was found a few times. CDR3 sequence: CASSSILAGGPYTQYF. CDR3 DNA sequence: TGTGCCAGTAGTTCAATACTAGCGGGAGGCCCATATACGCAGTATTTT. The chain carries TRBV19 and TRBJ2-3, with TRBD2 matching 12 bases. CDR1 and CDR2 (germline): LNHDA, SQIVND (reference sequence). Trimming removed 5 bases from V and 7 bases from J; junction bases left unmatched: 10. The CDR3 spans 16 residues.

This clone was seen a single time. The V and J genes are TRBV2 and TRBJ1-2; 9 bases map to TRBD1. CDR3 length: 15 residues. Per the germline V gene, CDR1 is SNHLY and CDR2 is FYNNEI. After removal of 4 bases from V and 3 bases from J, the junction contained 6 bases not matched to a gene. The CDR3 region has the DNA TGTGCCAGCAGTGCGTACGACAGGGGGGACTATGGCTACACCTTC. Encoded protein: CASSAYDRGDYGYTF.

The chain couples TRBV21-1 to TRBJ2-1; the DNA was not compared with TRBD2, the D call given in the table. TRBV21-1 corresponds to a pseudogene. The CDR3 is made up of 15 amino acids. CDR3 nucleotide sequence: TGTGCCAGCAGCACTAGCGGGAGCCCACGCAATGAGCAGTTCTTC. This sequence encodes CASSTSGSPRNEQFF.

The chain links TRBV27 to TRBJ1-4, with D perhaps TRBD1 (5 bases). CDR1 MNHEY and CDR2 SMNVEV come from the germline V gene (reference sequence). V lost 5 bases and J 4 bases, leaving 11 bases between the germline ends. The CDR3 length is 14 residues. The CDR3 bases are TGTGCCAGCAGTCGTGACAGAAATAATGAAAAACTGTTTTTT. This encodes CASSRDRNNEKLFF.

The V call is TRBV7-3, the J call TRBJ2-4; TRBD2 matches at 14 bases. CDR3 length equals 17 residues. In germline, CDR1 is SGHTA, CDR2 FQGTGA. V gave up 1 base and J gave up 6 bases; unmatched junction bases: 5. The DNA of the CDR3 is TGTGCCAGCAGCTTAAACCCAGGGACTAGCGGGGGAAACATTCAGTACTTC. It is translated as CASSLNPGTSGGNIQYF.

The rearrangement joins TRBV3-1 (or the pseudogene TRBV3-2) to TRBJ2-5; D possibly corresponds to TRBD2 (6 bases). The CDR3 totals 17 residues. Germline V gives CDR1 LGHDT, CDR2 YNNKEL (reference sequence). V dropped 4 bases and J dropped 5 bases, with 23 bases sitting between them. DNA for the CDR3: TGTGCCAGCAGCCCCACCGAGGGAACTAGCTTTGAGGAGACCCAGTACTTC. Protein sequence: CASSPTEGTSFEETQYF.

The chain joins TRBV30 to TRBJ1-5; TRBD1 is a possible D gene (5 bases). CDR1 GTSNPN and CDR2 SVGIG come from the germline V gene (reference sequence). V shed 1 base and J shed 0 bases, with 13 bases lying between them. The CDR3 runs 16 residues. The chain's CDR3 is CAWSAPWTYSNQPQHF. CDR3 DNA: TGTGCCTGGAGTGCCCCATGGACATATAGCAATCAGCCCCAGCATTTT.

The gene calls are TRBV15 and TRBJ1-4; TRBD1 matches 7 bases. V lost 0 bases, J lost 7 bases, and 5 bases stayed unmatched. The CDR3 sequence is 15 residues long. Germline V lookup: CDR1 LNHNV, CDR2 YYDKDF (reference sequence). Here the CDR3 DNA reads TGTGCCACCAGCAGAGAGCGACAGGGTGGTGAAAAACTGTTTTTT. Amino acid sequence: CATSRERQGGEKLFF.

This rearrangement joins TRBV11-2 to TRBJ1-5; 7 positions match TRBD1. This CDR3 is built from 14 residues. Germline V lookup: CDR1 SGHAT, CDR2 FQNNGV. V was clipped by 5 bases and J by 2 bases; unmatched bases: 3. This chain's CDR3 is CASSPDRGNQPQHF. The DNA of the CDR3 is TGTGCCAGCAGCCCCGACAGGGGCAATCAGCCCCAGCATTTT.

This clone was detected a few times. The chain is built from TRBV28 and TRBJ1-2, with 7 bases aligning to TRBD1. J lost 4 bases, V lost 10 bases, and 12 bases had no gene match. Germline-derived CDR1 and CDR2 are MDHEN and SYDVKM. The CDR3 extends over 14 amino acids. This CDR3 is CAIPQGGMGYGYTF. The CDR3 DNA reads as TGTGCCATACCCCAGGGGGGCATGGGCTATGGCTACACCTTC.

This sequence joins TRBV5-1 and TRBJ2-5; 7 bases align to TRBD1. CDR1 and CDR2 (germline): SGHRS, YFSETQ. Trimming removed 1 base from V and 2 bases from J; junction bases left unmatched: 5. The CDR3 is 15 residues long. The CDR3 is CASSLFSGGQETQYF. Written as DNA, the CDR3 is TGCGCCAGCAGCTTGTTCTCAGGGGGACAAGAGACCCAGTACTTC.

This chain connects TRBV7-9 to TRBJ1-2; 7 bases are shared with TRBD1. This CDR3 has 15 amino acids. Germline assignment: CDR1 SEHNR and CDR2 FQNEAQ (reference sequence). V gave up 5 bases and J gave up 2 bases; unmatched junction bases: 8. CDR3 loop: CASSQGGTVNYGYTF. As DNA, the CDR3 is TGTGCCAGCAGCCAAGGCGGGACAGTCAACTATGGCTACACCTTC.

The chain joins TRBV30 to TRBJ2-4, with D perhaps matching TRBD1 (6 bases). The V and J ends lost 2 bases and 3 bases respectively, with 11 bases between them. The CDR3 is 14 residues long. The germline gives CDR1 GTSNPN, CDR2 SVGIG (reference sequence). DNA for the CDR3: TGTGCCTGGAGTATGGGACATAGCAAAAACATTCAGTACTTC. This gives the protein CAWSMGHSKNIQYF.

The rearrangement joins TRBV28 to TRBJ2-6, with TRBD2 as a possible D gene (6 bases). The CDR3 covers 16 residues. Per the germline V gene, CDR1 is MDHEN and CDR2 is SYDVKM. Trimming removed 2 bases from V and 2 bases from J, with 10 bases in between. The CDR3 region has the DNA TGTGCCAGCAGTTTACCCCCGGGGGCTGGGGCCAACGTCCTGACTTTC. It yields the protein CASSLPPGAGANVLTF.

The genes are TRBV5-1 and TRBJ2-7; D might be TRBD1 (6 bases). CDR3 length equals 15 residues. The germline gives CDR1 SGHRS, CDR2 YFSETQ. Trimming took 4 bases from V and 1 from J, leaving 15 bases between them. This chain's CDR3 is CASSQSYGQSYEQYF. DNA of the CDR3: TGCGCCAGCAGCCAGTCGTACGGACAGTCCTACGAGCAGTACTTC.